The rows below give T cell receptor beta chains drawn from one sample of a study of cytomegalovirus exposure and HLA in healthy donors. The method was immunoSEQ multiplex PCR; TCRdb's version includes in-frame clones alone and lacks a portion of them. The top ten clones hold roughly 1.5% of a sample with about 130,000 clones, 70% to 85% of them seen once. Sequenced input: PBMCs. Source of these receptors: a female donor in good health and CMV-seronegative. CDR3s include the opening cysteine and the closing phenylalanine or tryptophan. Fields, in order: clone size, V gene, CDR3 protein. Expanded clones are given a class, and other clones once, few, many or no size at all.

size: few
V: TRBV10-3
CDR3: CAISELDGSNTGELFF

size: NA
V: TRBV29-1
CDR3: CSVEDDPTGVLCYSPLHF

size: NA
V: TRBV18
CDR3: CASSTSSGSGLREQFF

size: NA
V: TRBV27
CDR3: CASSPGGTDTQYF

size: few
V: TRBV5-6
CDR3: CASSLVGDGELFF

size: NA
V: TRBV10-1
CDR3: CASSESTGNSSYEQYF

size: few
V: TRBV28
CDR3: CASVGRGRTEAFF

size: few
V: TRBV19
CDR3: CASSGGAYLNEKLFF

size: NA
V: TRBV28
CDR3: CASSPTFGVWGNTIYF

size: few
V: TRBV28
CDR3: CASSYLTRETYEQYF

size: NA
V: TRBV11-2
CDR3: CASSTDRGQPQHF

size: NA
V: TRBV6-5
CDR3: CASSWRGVNYGYTF

size: once
V: TRBV5-1
CDR3: CASSPGLTGETQYF

size: NA
V: TRBV7-8
CDR3: CASSLALGGWDYGYTF

size: NA
V: TRBV29-1
CDR3: CSVDLGARETQYF

size: NA
V: TRBV18
CDR3: CASSPERTSYEQYF

size: few
V: TRBV19
CDR3: CASNDRRIDQPQHF

size: NA
V: TRBV2
CDR3: CASSGGQGAYEQYF

size: once
V: TRBV4-3
CDR3: CASSLEGSYEQYF

size: NA
V: TRBV5-1
CDR3: CASSLGQKNRGGYGYTF

size: once
V: TRBV7-2
CDR3: CASSSLAGVENSQYF

size: NA
V: TRBV6-1
CDR3: CASSFSGRAGEQFF

size: once
V: TRBV28
CDR3: CASTLITGGHEQYF

size: once
V: TRBV29-1
CDR3: CSAGQGGDAEAFF

size: once
V: TRBV7-2
CDR3: CASRPSSSYNEQFF

size: NA
V: TRBV27
CDR3: CASSLGATGTYEQYF

size: NA
V: TRBV6-1
CDR3: CASSEFPGDEQYF

size: NA
V: TRBV7-2
CDR3: CASSLGPGNRDTQYF

size: few
V: TRBV28
CDR3: CASSLTSGSYEQYF

size: NA
V: TRBV11-2
CDR3: CASSLRFAGVAYNEQFF

size: NA
V: TRBV4-3
CDR3: CASSQEGVGRTGELFF

size: once
V: TRBV5-4
CDR3: CASSRGASGVDEQFF

size: NA
V: TRBV5-4
CDR3: CASSLWGGEAFF

size: NA
V: TRBV27
CDR3: CASSLSRGLTGELFF

size: NA
V: TRBV6-4
CDR3: CASSATLAGQHNEQFF

size: once
V: TRBV7-9
CDR3: CASSPLAGAHYEQYF

size: once
V: TRBV4-1
CDR3: CASSQAGSGRGNEQFF

size: NA
V: TRBV9
CDR3: CASSVVEGQGQETQYF

size: few
V: TRBV4-3
CDR3: CASSQTGTRAYEQYF

size: NA
V: TRBV6-5
CDR3: CASSYSTGTSSYEQYF

size: NA
V: TRBV27
CDR3: CASSPVAGPPAKAPLRAQYF

size: few
V: TRBV6-5
CDR3: CASITQSGSAFF

size: NA
V: TRBV7-2
CDR3: CASSTTSGSYNEQFF

size: NA
V: TRBV27
CDR3: CASTGTGSGNTIYF

size: NA
V: TRBV9
CDR3: CASSVVLAGGHEQYF

size: NA
V: TRBV4-1
CDR3: CASSRQGWNTEAFF

size: NA
V: TRBV19
CDR3: CASSMKQGRTEAFF

size: few
V: TRBV28
CDR3: CASSLISLSVNTEAFF

size: NA
V: TRBV9
CDR3: CASGRREVAETQYF

size: few
V: TRBV5-6
CDR3: CASSYRQGEEKLFF

size: NA
V: TRBV4-1
CDR3: CASSQLYTGTGDIQYF

size: NA
V: TRBV2
CDR3: CASSEQGGLSEQYF